One sample yielded the 15 T cell receptor beta chains listed below, sequenced in a study of blood T cell repertoires in COVID-19. Assay: immunoSEQ multiplex PCR; the TCRdb copy retains only in-frame clones and omits some. The profile shows about 170,000 clones, 74% of them singletons. Material: peripheral blood. These receptors all stem from a woman older than 75 with acute or convalescent COVID-19.

The chain recombines TRBV7-2 with TRBJ2-3, with 7 positions matching TRBD1. V lost 4 bases and J lost 6; bases outside the gene matches: 10. The germline gives CDR1 SGHTA, CDR2 FQGNSA. The CDR3 has 15 residues. The CDR3 region is CASSSTGVGEDTQYF. CDR3 coding DNA: TGTGCCAGCAGCTCCACAGGGGTGGGAGAGGATACGCAGTATTTT.

This rearrangement joins TRBV23-1 to TRBJ2-7; 8 nucleotides align to TRBD1. TRBV23-1 is an ORF, with its function uncertain. The CDR3 sequence is 17 residues long. Germline trimming cut 2 bases from V and 0 bases from J; bases unmatched to any gene: 9. CDR3 in DNA: TGCGCCAGCAGTCAACCCGCGACAGGGGACATCTCCTACGAGCAGTACTTC. This gives the protein CASSQPATGDISYEQYF.

The chain is built from TRBV19 and TRBJ2-3, with D tentatively TRBD2 (6 bases). This CDR3 region has 16 residues. In germline, CDR1 is LNHDA, CDR2 SQIVND (reference sequence). Between the trimmed V and J ends, which lost 7 bases and 1 base, there was a span of 18 bases. The CDR3 protein is CASTTRPGDGTDTQYF. CDR3 sequence (DNA): TGTGCCAGTACCACCAGACCGGGAGACGGCACAGATACGCAGTATTTT.

The chain couples TRBV5-1 to TRBJ2-7; a possible D gene is TRBD1 (6 bases). Germline CDR1 is SGHRS and CDR2 is YFSETQ. Trimming took 5 bases from V and 2 from J, leaving 14 bases between them. This CDR3 contains 14 residues. CDR3 protein: CASRGTPSTYEQYF. CDR3 DNA: TGCGCCAGCAGAGGGACACCCTCAACCTACGAGCAGTACTTC.

V is TRBV18 and J is TRBJ1-1, with D uncertain. V was pared by 1 base and J by 0 bases, with 9 bases between. The CDR3 runs 15 residues. The V gene's germline CDR1 is KGHSH and CDR2 LQKENI. CDR3 region: CASSPRRGMNTEAFF. CDR3 DNA: TGTGCCAGCTCACCACGTCGCGGGATGAACACTGAAGCTTTCTTT.

This clone was detected only once. V gene TRBV5-1 combines with J gene TRBJ2-3, with 9 positions matching TRBD1. Germline loops: CDR1 SGHRS, CDR2 YFSETQ. V dropped 7 bases and J dropped 4; count of bases not matched to a gene: 10. CDR3 length equals 15 residues. This chain's CDR3 is CASGTGISAPDTQYF. The CDR3 DNA reads TGCGCCAGCGGGACAGGGATTTCCGCCCCAGATACGCAGTATTTT.

This clone has just a few counts. Different DNA sequences within this sample yield the same CDR3. Here the CDR3 reads CASSLRGSGANVLTF. CDR3 nucleotide sequence: TGTGCCAGCAGCTTGAGGGGGTCTGGGGCCAACGTCCTGACTTTC. The chain combines TRBV5-4 with TRBJ2-6; TRBD1 might be the D (6 bases). The germline V gene has CDR1 SGHNT and CDR2 YYREEE (reference sequence). The V and J ends lost 1 base and 1 base respectively, with 6 bases between them. The CDR3 contains 15 residues.

The V and J genes are TRBV28 and TRBJ1-2; no clear D. Germline values: CDR1 MDHEN, CDR2 SYDVKM. The CDR3 extends over 13 amino acids. Trimming took 3 bases from V and 0 from J, leaving 5 bases between them. CDR3 region: CASSFSANYGYTF. For the CDR3, the DNA is TGTGCCAGCAGTTTTAGTGCTAACTATGGCTACACCTTC.

This clone has a handful of counts. This chain joins TRBV6-5 and TRBJ1-2, with TRBD1 matching over 7 bases. V lost 5 bases to trimming and J lost 6 bases; unmatched junction nucleotides: 9. The CDR3 has 14 amino acids. Per the germline V gene, CDR1 is MNHEY and CDR2 is SVGAGI. CDR3 loop: CASSPTTGVDGYTF. As DNA, the CDR3 is TGTGCCAGCAGTCCAACTACAGGGGTGGATGGCTACACCTTC.

V and J are TRBV7-6 and TRBJ2-5; a possible D gene is TRBD1 (6 bases). Trimming shortened V by 3 bases and J by 2 bases, and 13 bases separated the two germline ends. CDR3 length: 15 amino acids. Looked up from germline, CDR1 is SGHVS and CDR2 is FNYEAQ. In DNA, the CDR3 is TGTGCCAGCAGCTTGGGGGCACTGCGGCAAGAGACCCAGTACTTC. Translating gives CASSLGALRQETQYF. Full variable domain (remainder filled in from reference TRBV7-6 and TRBJ2-5): GAGVSQSPRYKVTKRGQDVALRCDPISGHVSLYWYRQALGQGPEFLTYFNYEAQQDKSGLPNDRFSAERPEGSISTLTIQRTEQRDSAMYRCASSLGALRQETQYFGPGTRLLVL.

The V call is TRBV6-5, the J call TRBJ2-1, with 13 bases fitting TRBD2. The CDR3 is 15 amino acids. Per germline, CDR1 MNHEY and CDR2 SVGAGI. V lost 6 bases and J lost 8; bases outside the gene matches: 7. The CDR3 region has the DNA TGTGCCAGCAGCAGGACTAGCGGGAGTTTCGATGAGCAGTTCTTC. Amino acids: CASSRTSGSFDEQFF.

The chain carries TRBV7-9 and TRBJ1-2; 9 nucleotides line up with TRBD1. Unmatched junction bases numbered 6, after V lost 4 bases and J lost 3 bases. The CDR3 extends over 15 amino acids. Looked up from germline, CDR1 is SEHNR and CDR2 is FQNEAQ (reference sequence). In nucleotides, the CDR3 is TGTGCCAGCAGCTCCAGGACAGGGGTGGACTATGGCTACACCTTC. It codes for CASSSRTGVDYGYTF.

The chain recombines TRBV19 with TRBJ2-1; TRBD2 matches 15 bases. CDR1 is LNHDA, CDR2 SQIVND, per germline (reference sequence). V gave up 6 bases and J gave up 0 bases; unmatched junction bases: 6. There are 18 residues in the CDR3. In DNA form, the CDR3 reads TGTGCCAGTAGCACTGGACTAGCGGGGGGGAGCTCCTACAATGAGCAGTTCTTC. Translation: CASSTGLAGGSSYNEQFF. Full variable domain (missing parts from reference TRBV19 and TRBJ2-1): DGGITQSPKYLFRKEGQNVTLSCEQNLNHDAMYWYRQDPGQGLRLIYYSQIVNDFQKGDIAEGYSVSREKKESFPLTVTSAQKNPTAFYLCASSTGLAGGSSYNEQFFGPGTRLTVL.

This clone was recorded a few times. The rearrangement uses TRBV6-2 or TRBV6-3 and TRBJ1-2, with 7 bases matching TRBD1. CDR1 is MNHEY and CDR2 is SVGEGT in the germline V gene. V trimming: 5 bases; J trimming: 3 bases; junction bases outside the gene matches: 3. The CDR3 contains 13 residues. CDR3 in amino acids: CASSNDRDYGYTF. Written as DNA, the CDR3 is TGTGCCAGCAGTAACGACAGGGACTATGGCTACACCTTC.

This clone was recorded a few times. The chain employs TRBV6-5 and TRBJ1-1; D remains unclear. This CDR3 is 14 amino acids long. The V gene's germline CDR1 is MNHEY and CDR2 SVGAGI. V lost 5 bases and J 1 base, leaving 11 bases between the germline ends. The CDR3 reads CASSTPSGNTEAFF. DNA of the CDR3: TGTGCCAGCAGTACCCCCAGTGGGAACACTGAAGCTTTCTTT.